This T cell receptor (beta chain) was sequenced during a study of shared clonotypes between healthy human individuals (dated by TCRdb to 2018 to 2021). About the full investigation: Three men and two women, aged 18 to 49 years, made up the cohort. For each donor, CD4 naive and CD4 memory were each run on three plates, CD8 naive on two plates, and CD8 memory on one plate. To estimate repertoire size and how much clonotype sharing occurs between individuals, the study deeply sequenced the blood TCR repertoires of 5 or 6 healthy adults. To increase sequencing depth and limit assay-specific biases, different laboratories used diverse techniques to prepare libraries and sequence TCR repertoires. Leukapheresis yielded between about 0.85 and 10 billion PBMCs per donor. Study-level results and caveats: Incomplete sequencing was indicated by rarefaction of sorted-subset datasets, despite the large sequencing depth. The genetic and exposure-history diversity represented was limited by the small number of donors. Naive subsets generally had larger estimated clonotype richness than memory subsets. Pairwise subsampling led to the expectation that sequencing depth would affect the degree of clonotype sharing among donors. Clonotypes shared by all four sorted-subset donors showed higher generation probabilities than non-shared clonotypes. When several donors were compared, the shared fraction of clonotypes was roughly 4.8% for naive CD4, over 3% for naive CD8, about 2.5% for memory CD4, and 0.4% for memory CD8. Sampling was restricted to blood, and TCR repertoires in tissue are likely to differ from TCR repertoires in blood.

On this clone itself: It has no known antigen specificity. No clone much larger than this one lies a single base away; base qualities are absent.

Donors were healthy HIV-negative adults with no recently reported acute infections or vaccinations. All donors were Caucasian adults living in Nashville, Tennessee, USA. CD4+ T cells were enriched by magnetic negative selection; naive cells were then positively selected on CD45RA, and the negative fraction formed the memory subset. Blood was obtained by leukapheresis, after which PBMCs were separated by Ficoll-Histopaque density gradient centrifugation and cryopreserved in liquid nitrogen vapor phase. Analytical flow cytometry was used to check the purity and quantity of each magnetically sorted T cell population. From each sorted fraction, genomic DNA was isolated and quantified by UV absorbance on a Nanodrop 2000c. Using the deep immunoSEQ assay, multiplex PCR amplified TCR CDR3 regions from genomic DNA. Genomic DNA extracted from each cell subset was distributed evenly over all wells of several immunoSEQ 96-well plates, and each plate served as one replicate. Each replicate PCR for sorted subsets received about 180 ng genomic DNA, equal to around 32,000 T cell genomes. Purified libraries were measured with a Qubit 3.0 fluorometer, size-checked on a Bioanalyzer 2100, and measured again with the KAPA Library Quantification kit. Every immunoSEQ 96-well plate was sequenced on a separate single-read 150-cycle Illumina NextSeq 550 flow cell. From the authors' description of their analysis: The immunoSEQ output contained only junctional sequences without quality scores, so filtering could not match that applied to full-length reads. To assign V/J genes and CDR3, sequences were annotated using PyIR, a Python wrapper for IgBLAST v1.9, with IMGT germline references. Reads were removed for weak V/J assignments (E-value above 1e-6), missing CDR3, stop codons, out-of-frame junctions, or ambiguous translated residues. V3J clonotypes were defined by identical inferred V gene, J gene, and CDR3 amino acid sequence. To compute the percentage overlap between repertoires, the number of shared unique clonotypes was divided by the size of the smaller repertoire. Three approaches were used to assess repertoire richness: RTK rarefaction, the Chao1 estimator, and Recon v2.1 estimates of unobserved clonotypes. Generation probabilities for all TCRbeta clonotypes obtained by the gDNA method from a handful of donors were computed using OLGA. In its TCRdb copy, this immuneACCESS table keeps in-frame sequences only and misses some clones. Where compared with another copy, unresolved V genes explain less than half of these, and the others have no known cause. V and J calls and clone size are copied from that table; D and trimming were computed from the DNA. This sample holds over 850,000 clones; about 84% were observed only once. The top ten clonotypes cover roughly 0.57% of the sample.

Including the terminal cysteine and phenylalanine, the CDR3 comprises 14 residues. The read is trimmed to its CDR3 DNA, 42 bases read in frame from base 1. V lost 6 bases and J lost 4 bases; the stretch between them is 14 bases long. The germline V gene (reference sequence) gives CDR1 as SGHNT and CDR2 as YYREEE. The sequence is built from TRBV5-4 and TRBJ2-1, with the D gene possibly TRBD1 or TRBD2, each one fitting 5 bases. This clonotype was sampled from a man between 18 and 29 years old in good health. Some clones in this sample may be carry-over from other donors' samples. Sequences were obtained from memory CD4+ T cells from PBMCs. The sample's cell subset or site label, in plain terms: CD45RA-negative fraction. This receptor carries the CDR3 CASTRDPFYNEQFF. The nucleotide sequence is TGTGCCAGCACCCGGGACCCATTTTACAATGAGCAGTTCTTC.